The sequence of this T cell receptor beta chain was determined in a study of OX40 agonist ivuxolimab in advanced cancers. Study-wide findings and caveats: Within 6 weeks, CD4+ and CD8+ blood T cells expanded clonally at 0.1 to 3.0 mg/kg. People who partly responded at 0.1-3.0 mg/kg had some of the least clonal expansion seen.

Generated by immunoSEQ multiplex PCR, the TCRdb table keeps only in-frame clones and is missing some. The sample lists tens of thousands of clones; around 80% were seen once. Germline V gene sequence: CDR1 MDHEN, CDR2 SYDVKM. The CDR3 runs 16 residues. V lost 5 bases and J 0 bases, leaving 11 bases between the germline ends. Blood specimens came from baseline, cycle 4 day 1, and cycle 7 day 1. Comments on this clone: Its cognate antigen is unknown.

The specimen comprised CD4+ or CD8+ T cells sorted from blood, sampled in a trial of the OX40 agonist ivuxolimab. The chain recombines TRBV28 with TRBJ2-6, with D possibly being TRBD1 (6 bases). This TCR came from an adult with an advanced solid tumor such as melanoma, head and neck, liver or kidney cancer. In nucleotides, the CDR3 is TGTGCCAGCAGTAATGGGGGCCACTCTGGGGCCAACGTCCTGACTTTC. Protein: CASSNGGHSGANVLTF.